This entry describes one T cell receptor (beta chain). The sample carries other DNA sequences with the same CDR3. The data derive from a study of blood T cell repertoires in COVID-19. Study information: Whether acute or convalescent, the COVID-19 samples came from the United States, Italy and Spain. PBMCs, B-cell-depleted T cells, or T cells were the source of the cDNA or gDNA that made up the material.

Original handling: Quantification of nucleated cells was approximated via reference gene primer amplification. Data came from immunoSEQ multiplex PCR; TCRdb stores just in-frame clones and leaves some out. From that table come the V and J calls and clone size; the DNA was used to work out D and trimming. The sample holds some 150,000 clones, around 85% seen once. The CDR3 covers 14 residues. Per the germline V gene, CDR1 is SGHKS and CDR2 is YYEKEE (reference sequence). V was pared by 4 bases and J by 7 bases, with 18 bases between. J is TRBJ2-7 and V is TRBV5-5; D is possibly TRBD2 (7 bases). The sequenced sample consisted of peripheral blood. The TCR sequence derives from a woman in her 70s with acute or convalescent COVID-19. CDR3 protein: CASSRLGGAGEQYF. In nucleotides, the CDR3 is TGTGCCAGCAGCCGGCTGGGGGGGGCTGGGGAGCAGTACTTC.